The clone carrying this T cell receptor beta chain has just one count. Its specificity is unknown. Trimming took off 3 bases at V and 6 bases at J, with 12 bases between the two ends. The CDR3 contains 13 residues. Germline CDR1 and CDR2: MRHNA and SNTAGT. This specimen comes from a study of OX40 agonist ivuxolimab in advanced cancers. Study overall: An agonistic anti-OX40 (CD134) antibody, ivuxolimab, was used to treat the patients. Study-wide results and limits: Expanded peripheral T cell antigen specificity was not determined.

The method was immunoSEQ multiplex PCR; TCRdb's version includes in-frame clones alone and lacks a portion of them. The sample includes under 25,000 clones, 83% of them seen just once. The material was CD4+ or CD8+ T cells sorted from blood, obtained in a trial of the OX40 agonist ivuxolimab. The chain links TRBV6-4 to TRBJ2-7, with TRBD1 as a possible D gene (5 bases). The receptor comes from an adult with an advanced solid tumor such as melanoma, head and neck, liver or kidney cancer. This CDR3 reads CASSETGRSEQYF. Written as DNA, the CDR3 is TGTGCCAGCAGTGAAACAGGTCGGTCCGAGCAGTACTTC.